What follows are 28 T cell receptor beta chains derived from one specimen sequenced in a study of T cells after yellow fever vaccination. TCRdb re-derived calls from the 5' RACE reads in MiXCR, one entry per CDR3 protein. This table holds roughly 400,000 distinct CDR3 sequences, about 17% found once. Specimen: PBMCs, collected before the yellow fever booster vaccination. These receptors originate from a young man who received the YFV17D yellow fever vaccine.

The chain couples TRBV12-3 or TRBV12-4 to TRBJ1-1; D may be TRBD1 (5 bases). Trimming stripped 5 bases from V and 8 bases from J, with 15 bases between. The CDR3 spans 13 residues. The CDR3 reads CASSPNSGGEAFF. The CDR3 DNA reads TGTGCCAGCAGTCCCAATTCGGGGGGAGAAGCTTTCTTT.

The V call is TRBV6-6, the J call TRBJ2-3; no definite D call. V lost 3 bases to trimming and J lost 2 bases, with 6 bases between them. The V gene's germline CDR1 is MNHNY and CDR2 SVGAGI (reference sequence). The CDR3 has 13 residues. The CDR3 loop is CASSYGFTDTQYF. The CDR3, as DNA: TGTGCCAGCAGTTATGGGTTCACAGATACGCAGTATTTT.

This clonotype occurred a few times. The chain recombines TRBV20-1 with TRBJ1-3, with D hard to call. Trimming stripped 0 bases from V and 0 bases from J, with 15 bases between. CDR3 length: 17 amino acids. The V gene's germline CDR1 is DFQATT and CDR2 SNEGSKA (reference sequence). CDR3 region: CSARDGSGRYSGNTIYF. CDR3 DNA sequence: TGCAGTGCTAGAGATGGCTCCGGGCGATACTCTGGAAACACCATATATTTT.

This clonotype has just a few counts. V gene TRBV4-3 combines with J gene TRBJ1-2, with TRBD1 identical over 8 bases. With 4 bases clipped from V and 6 bases from J, the junction kept 1 base outside the gene matches. The CDR3 spans 12 residues. Looked up from germline, CDR1 is LGHNA and CDR2 is YSLEER. In DNA form, the CDR3 reads TGCGCCAGCAGCCGACAGGGGAATGGCTACACCTTC. Translation gives CASSRQGNGYTF.

J is TRBJ1-2 and V is TRBV20-1, with a weak D call TRBD1 (5 bases). Germline-derived CDR1 and CDR2 are DFQATT and SNEGSKA (reference sequence). This CDR3 comprises 12 residues. V was pared by 3 bases and J by 4 bases, with 9 bases between. CDR3 coding DNA: TGCAGTGCTAGCCGAGACAGCTATGGCTACACCTTC. Its protein product is CSASRDSYGYTF.

This clonotype was seen more than once but under ten times. J is TRBJ2-1 and V is TRBV25-1, with 8 bases identical to TRBD2. The CDR3 spans 16 residues. CDR1 is MGHDK and CDR2 is SYGVNS in the germline V gene. V lost 5 bases, J lost 5 bases, and 11 bases stayed unmatched. The CDR3 is CASSMPGLEGHNEQFF. CDR3 in DNA: TGTGCCAGCAGTATGCCGGGACTAGAAGGACACAATGAGCAGTTCTTC.

The rearrangement links TRBV20-1 to TRBJ2-3; unclear D gene. The V gene lost 1 base and the J gene lost 5 bases, with 10 bases spanning the gap. The CDR3 is made up of 13 amino acids. Germline V gives CDR1 DFQATT, CDR2 SNEGSKA (reference sequence). The CDR3 DNA reads as TGCAGTGCTAGAGGGAGTGGCAGAGATACGCAGTATTTT. Protein sequence: CSARGSGRDTQYF.

The sample holds a few counts of this clonotype. This chain uses TRBV18 with TRBJ1-1; the match to TRBD1 covers 9 bases. The CDR3 loop spans 15 amino acids. With V trimmed by 6 bases and J by 5 bases, 10 bases remained unmatched. CDR1 KGHSH and CDR2 LQKENI come from the germline V gene. The CDR3 is CASSRTGDSWTEAFF. CDR3 DNA: TGTGCCAGCTCTCGGACAGGGGATTCGTGGACTGAAGCTTTCTTT.

V and J are TRBV5-6 and TRBJ1-6; TRBD1 matches at 8 bases. The CDR3 is 17 residues long. The germline V gene encodes CDR1 SGHDT and CDR2 YYEEEE. V was pared by 4 bases and J by 8 bases, with 14 bases of the junction left unmatched. DNA of the CDR3: TGTGCCAGCAGCACAGTCCCGGGACAGGCCCGTGATTCACCCCTCCACTTT. Translation gives CASSTVPGQARDSPLHF.

V is TRBV11-1 and J is TRBJ2-7; the D gene is possibly TRBD2 (5 bases). CDR3 length: 15 amino acids. CDR1 is SGHAT and CDR2 is FQDESV in the germline V gene (reference sequence). V gave up 6 bases and J gave up 4 bases, with 19 bases separating them. CDR3 residues: CASRPLARGRYEQYF. As DNA, the CDR3 is TGTGCCAGCAGACCCCTTGCCCGGGGTAGGTACGAGCAGTACTTC. The full variable domain, with the rest looked up from reference TRBV11-1 and TRBJ2-7, is EAEVAQSPRYKITEKSQAVAFWCDPISGHATLYWYRQILGQGPELLVQFQDESVVDDSQLPKDRFSAERLKGVDSTLKIQPAELGDSAMYLCASRPLARGRYEQYFGPGTRLTVT.

The gene calls are TRBV5-1 and TRBJ1-1; D unclear. The CDR3 consists of 14 residues. CDR1 and CDR2 (germline): SGHRS, YFSETQ. V lost 0 bases and J 1 base, leaving 7 bases between the germline ends. CDR3 nucleotide sequence: TGCGCCAGCAGCTTGGGTGATTCGAACACTGAAGCTTTCTTT. Its protein is CASSLGDSNTEAFF.

V is TRBV7-2 and J is TRBJ2-1; D possibly corresponds to TRBD2 (6 bases). The CDR3 has 15 residues. Germline V gene lookup returns CDR1 SGHTA and CDR2 FQGNSA. Trimming took 3 bases from V and 8 from J, leaving 17 bases between them. The CDR3 DNA reads as TGTGCCAGCAGCTTTGGGACTTCCCCCGGAGATGAGCAGTTCTTC. Residues: CASSFGTSPGDEQFF.

This clonotype showed up just a few times. V gene TRBV12-3 or TRBV12-4 combines with J gene TRBJ2-5; 9 bases are shared with TRBD1. This CDR3 comprises 14 residues. The trim removed 6 bases at V and 5 bases at J, leaving 7 bases unmatched. CDR3 amino acids: CASRPGQGGETQYF. The DNA for the CDR3 is TGTGCCAGCAGGCCGGGACAGGGAGGGGAGACCCAGTACTTC.

This clonotype was detected ten times or more. CDR3 sequence: CASSLIGTDYGYTF. The CDR3, as DNA: TGTGCCAGCAGCCTAATCGGGACAGACTATGGCTACACCTTC. V and J are TRBV12-3 or TRBV12-4 and TRBJ1-2; 7 nucleotides agree with TRBD1. This CDR3 is built from 14 residues. J gave up 3 bases and V 6 bases, and 7 bases lay outside the gene matches.

This clonotype was seen a handful of times. The rearrangement joins TRBV2 to TRBJ2-3; D might be TRBD1 or TRBD2, each matching 5 bases. This CDR3 is built from 13 residues. Germline lookup yields CDR1 SNHLY and CDR2 FYNNEI. V dropped 7 bases and J dropped 3 bases, with 11 bases sitting between them. CDR3 DNA sequence: TGTGCCAGCAACCTGGGGGTAACAGATACGCAGTATTTT. This translates into CASNLGVTDTQYF. The variable domain in full, with the rest retrieved from reference TRBV2 and TRBJ2-3, is EPEVTQTPSHQVTQMGQEVILRCVPISNHLYFYWYRQILGQKVEFLVSFYNNEISEKSEIFDDQFSVERPDGSNFTLKIRSTKLEDSAMYFCASNLGVTDTQYFGPGTRLTVL.

The rearrangement uses TRBV6-5 and TRBJ2-7; the D gene could be TRBD1 or TRBD2 (5 bases each). V lost 2 bases to trimming and J lost 9 bases, with 17 bases between them. CDR3 length equals 14 residues. Germline CDR1 reads MNHEY; CDR2 reads SVGAGI. Here the CDR3 DNA reads TGTGCCAGCAGTTACACTGGGACGGCGGACGGGCAGTACTTC. Protein: CASSYTGTADGQYF.

The CDR3 coding sequence is TGCGCCAGCAGCTCAACCGGGACAGGGTTCGTCGGCTACACCTTC. It specifies CASSSTGTGFVGYTF. This rearrangement joins TRBV5-1 to TRBJ1-2, with 9 bases fitting TRBD1. Germline V gene lookup returns CDR1 SGHRS and CDR2 YFSETQ. Trimming at V came to 3 bases and at J to 8 bases, leaving 11 bases not matched to a gene. The CDR3 has 15 residues.

This clonotype has more than one count but fewer than ten. This chain connects TRBV6-5 to TRBJ1-1; D is ambiguous. The CDR3 has 14 amino acids. Trimming took off 2 bases at V and 3 bases at J, with 10 bases between the two ends. The germline CDR1 and CDR2 sequences are MNHEY and SVGAGI. In DNA, the CDR3 is TGTGCCAGCAGTTACGTCGGTGGAGACACTGAAGCTTTCTTT. Translation gives CASSYVGGDTEAFF.

This clonotype was seen more than once but under ten times. The chain is built from TRBV5-1 and TRBJ2-2; TRBD1 might be the D (7 bases). Trimming removed 2 bases from V and 6 bases from J, with 29 bases in between. The CDR3 consists of 20 residues. CDR1 SGHRS and CDR2 YFSETQ come from the germline V gene. This CDR3 is CASSFWSGGGRIPRSGELFF. In DNA, the CDR3 is TGCGCCAGCAGCTTCTGGTCAGGGGGAGGCCGAATCCCGAGATCCGGGGAGCTGTTTTTT.

This chain links TRBV7-9 with TRBJ1-6; D might be TRBD1 (6 bases). V was cut by 6 bases and J by 7 bases, with 16 bases left in between. This CDR3 region has 15 residues. The V gene's germline CDR1 is SEHNR and CDR2 FQNEAQ (reference sequence). CDR3 loop: CASSSGTSRNSPLHF. CDR3 DNA: TGTGCCAGCAGTTCCGGGACATCTAGGAATTCACCCCTCCACTTT.

This clonotype was observed a few times. V usage is TRBV4-1 and J usage is TRBJ2-6; 7 positions match TRBD2. The V gene end was trimmed by 3 bases and the J gene end by 4 bases; junction bases not matched to a gene: 15. The CDR3 loop spans 19 amino acids. From germline, CDR1 is MGHRA and CDR2 YSYEKL. CDR3 residues: CASSHTPGLPSWGANVLTF. The CDR3, as DNA: TGCGCCAGCAGCCATACTCCGGGACTACCCTCTTGGGGGGCCAACGTCCTGACTTTC.

The chain links TRBV5-1 to TRBJ2-3; D possibly corresponds to TRBD2 (6 bases). This CDR3 contains 15 residues. Germline V gene lookup returns CDR1 SGHRS and CDR2 YFSETQ. Trimming removed 1 base from V and 1 base from J, with 10 bases in between. The CDR3 DNA sequence: TGCGCCAGCAGCTTGACTAGCCCCGGCACAGATACGCAGTATTTT. This encodes CASSLTSPGTDTQYF.

This chain uses TRBV29-1 with TRBJ1-1; the D is unclear. Germline lookup yields CDR1 SQVTM and CDR2 ANQGSEA. CDR3 size: 12 residues. V lost 5 bases, J lost 0 bases, and 7 bases lay in between. The CDR3 reads CSVLIVNTEAFF. In DNA form, the CDR3 reads TGCAGCGTTCTTATCGTGAACACTGAAGCTTTCTTT.

This clonotype was seen only a few times. The V gene is TRBV4-3, the J gene TRBJ2-1; D possibly corresponds to TRBD2 (6 bases). The V end was cut by 1 base, the J end by 2 bases, with 12 bases between. The V gene's germline CDR1 is LGHNA and CDR2 YSLEER. This CDR3 spans 16 amino acids. CDR3 nucleotides: TGCGCCAGCAGCCAAGGGAGGGGCCTGGCCTACAATGAGCAGTTCTTC. It yields the protein CASSQGRGLAYNEQFF.

This clonotype came up a few times. The CDR3: CSARVAGGPGEQFF. The CDR3 region has the DNA TGCAGTGCTAGAGTAGCGGGGGGGCCGGGTGAGCAGTTCTTC. This rearrangement joins TRBV20-1 to TRBJ2-1, with TRBD2 matching 11 bases. The germline V gene encodes CDR1 DFQATT and CDR2 SNEGSKA (reference sequence). J gave up 9 bases and V 1 base, and 5 bases lay outside the gene matches. The CDR3 is 14 residues long.

V gene TRBV12-3 or TRBV12-4 combines with J gene TRBJ1-2; no clear D. The CDR3 totals 14 residues. V lost 0 bases and J 2 bases, leaving 7 bases between the germline ends. Here the CDR3 DNA reads TGTGCCAGCAGTTTAGCATCTTCAAACTATGGCTACACCTTC. It encodes CASSLASSNYGYTF.

The chain employs TRBV7-9 and TRBJ1-4; D unclear. CDR3 size: 14 residues. The germline V and J ends were trimmed by 0 bases and 4 bases, with 6 bases remaining between them. Germline assignment: CDR1 SEHNR and CDR2 FQNEAQ (reference sequence). The CDR3 bases are TGTGCCAGCAGCTTAGCTTACCTTAATGAAAAACTGTTTTTT. It translates to CASSLAYLNEKLFF.

At least ten counts were recorded for this clonotype. The chain uses TRBV12-3 or TRBV12-4 and TRBJ1-6; no reliable D call. Trimming took off 7 bases at V and 5 bases at J, with 18 bases between the two ends. The CDR3 has 16 amino acids. CDR3: CASTPALGSNNSPLHF. CDR3 DNA sequence: TGTGCCAGCACTCCCGCTTTGGGCAGTAATAATTCACCCCTCCACTTT.